This TCR beta chain appears in the sequencing data of a study of T cell responses to AZD1222 COVID-19 vaccine. Notes on the study in general: A mostly white British donor set with more females was recruited, and clonal diversity was possibly underestimated. Repertoires were obtained only post-peak T cell response.

A word on this clone: Its matching antigen is unknown.

This CDR3 comprises 15 residues. V lost 3 bases to trimming and J lost 4 bases; unmatched junction nucleotides: 4. Germline loops: CDR1 KGHSH, CDR2 LQKENI. Profiled with immunoSEQ multiplex PCR; TCRdb holds only in-frame clones, not every one. This table holds nearly 90,000 clones, 70% to 90% found once. The V and J genes are TRBV18 and TRBJ1-4; 8 bases match TRBD1. The receptor was isolated from an adult who received the AZD1222 COVID-19 vaccine. This material consisted of peripheral blood, taken 28 days after the second AZD1222 dose. The CDR3, as DNA: TGTGCCAGCTCACCTGGACAGGGAGGTAATGAAAAACTGTTTTTT. Amino acids: CASSPGQGGNEKLFF.